The text below deals with one TCR beta chain. Its antigen is unknown. Profiled with immunoSEQ multiplex PCR; TCRdb holds only in-frame clones, not every one. The table shows about 140,000 clones, with about 89% occurring only once. The data are from a study of T cell responses to AZD1222 COVID-19 vaccine. Germline V gene data show CDR1 as MNHEY and CDR2 as SMNVEV (reference sequence). V was shortened by 3 bases and J by 2 bases, with 13 bases between the two germline ends. The CDR3 is 15 amino acids. Study findings and constraints: Vaccination with two AZD1222 doses was followed by a rise in Spike-specific TCR breadth and depth. It should be noted that donors were predominantly white British and more often female, and clonal diversity was possibly underestimated.

The chain recombines TRBV27 with TRBJ1-2; tentatively, D is TRBD1 (6 bases). The sequence was obtained from an adult in good health. The sequences come from peripheral blood, collected on day 0 of AZD1222 vaccination. For the CDR3, the DNA is TGTGCCAGCAGTTTTTTCGCTACAGGGAACTATGGCTACACCTTC. Translating gives CASSFFATGNYGYTF.